This T cell receptor (beta chain) was obtained from a study of cytomegalovirus exposure and HLA in healthy donors. Germline loops: CDR1 SGHDN, CDR2 FVKESK. J gave up 0 bases and V 4 bases, and 7 bases lay outside the gene matches. The CDR3 is 16 residues long. Each donor was healthy, and each was a bone marrow donor. 60 Vbeta and 13 Jbeta primers were used in PCR. Sequencing used immunoSEQ multiplex PCR; TCRdb keeps in-frame clones, though not all of them. The sample holds about 62,000 clones, just under 75% seen once. There are a few counts of this clone. Its antigen is not known. Broader study findings: The majority of TCR sequences were rare, yet some public TCRs appeared in many donors. The study flagged approximately 180 TCR beta chains as cytomegalovirus-associated.

The TCR was taken from a woman aged 25 to 39 in good health and CMV-seronegative. The chain joins TRBV14 to TRBJ1-1, with 8 bases aligning to TRBD1. The specimen sequenced was PBMCs. CDR3 protein: CASSPRQGLMNTEAFF. The DNA of the CDR3 is TGTGCCAGCAGCCCTAGACAGGGGCTAATGAACACTGAAGCTTTCTTT.